This TCR beta chain is from a study of cytomegalovirus exposure and HLA in healthy donors. The CDR3 is 12 amino acids. CDR1 is MDHEN, CDR2 SYDVKM, per germline. Trimming pared 7 bases from V and 5 bases from J, leaving 11 bases between. Primers included in the PCR were 60 Vbeta and 13 Jbeta primers. Produced via immunoSEQ multiplex PCR; TCRdb's table is partial and in-frame only. The table has approximately 130,000 clones, about 70% seen once. V gene TRBV28 combines with J gene TRBJ1-1; D not certain. This clonotype was obtained from a woman between 40 and 55 years old in good health and CMV-seronegative. The sample consisted of PBMCs. The CDR3 here is CASKLPRTEAFF. CDR3 DNA: TGTGCCAGCAAACTCCCCCGGACTGAAGCTTTCTTT.